The T cell receptor beta chain described here comes from a study of blood T cells in healthy people across ages. This clonotype showed up just a few times. The CDR3 is made up of 13 amino acids. Germline CDR1 reads SGHAT; CDR2 reads FQNNGV. V gave up 2 bases and J gave up 5 bases, with 9 bases separating them. A second PCR of about 7 to 12 cycles used a sample-barcoded 5' primer and a J-beta primer mix. TCRdb processed the 5' RACE reads anew with MiXCR; each CDR3 protein has one entry. This table has 650,000 to 950,000 distinct CDR3 sequences, more than 40% appearing once. This receptor was identified in a man between 60 and 75 years old in good health. V gene TRBV11-2 combines with J gene TRBJ2-5; D is unresolved. The material sequenced was blood. CDR3 amino acids: CASSLNVRETQYF. CDR3 bases: TGTGCCAGCAGCTTAAACGTCAGGGAGACCCAGTACTTC.